This T cell receptor beta chain was sequenced for a study of neurological immune-mediated disorders. TCRdb re-analysed the 5' RACE reads in MiXCR, keeping a single row per CDR3 protein. The sample shows approximately 37,000 distinct CDR3 sequences, 3% to 4.5% of them seen only once. This clonotype came up many times. Source material: PBMCs. The TCR sequence derives from a man aged 25 to 40 with multiple sclerosis.

The CDR3 bases are TGTGCCAGCAGCGAGGGGGGCGACTATGGCTACACCTTC. Translation: CASSEGGDYGYTF. The V gene is TRBV9, the J gene TRBJ1-2, with D maybe TRBD1 (6 bases). The CDR3 runs to 13 residues. Germline CDR1 SGDLS, CDR2 YYNGEE. Trimming removed 3 bases from V and 3 bases from J, with 9 bases in between. Based on the CDR3 plus reference TRBV9 and TRBJ1-2, the full variable domain is DSGVTQTPKHLITATGQRVTLRCSPRSGDLSVYWYQQSLDQGLQFLIQYYNGEERAKGNILERFSAQQFPDLHSELNLSSLELGDSALYFCASSEGGDYGYTFGSGTRLTVV.